The 26 T cell receptor beta chains presented below share a single source sample, sequenced in a study of Graves' ophthalmopathy and Graves' hyperthyroidism. RNA transcripts yielded amplified TCR beta CDR3 regions. HTBI primers served in a first-round RT-PCR, which a second-round multiplex PCR followed. TCRdb recomputed calls from the multiplex PCR reads with MiXCR, one row per CDR3 protein. Of 560,000 or so distinct CDR3 sequences listed, just under 40% were seen once; the top ten hold about 4.2%. The material sequenced was peripheral blood or thyroid tissue (not recorded which). The source is an adult man with Graves' hyperthyroidism.

The chain uses TRBV12-3 or TRBV12-4 and TRBJ1-5; 9 nucleotides align to TRBD1. The CDR3 is 16 residues long. The CDR3 loop is CASGPPGTGINQPQHF. The CDR3 DNA reads TGTGCTAGTGGTCCCCCCGGGACAGGGATTAATCAGCCCCAGCATTTT.

V and J are TRBV6-1 and TRBJ1-3; D is undetermined. V gave up 2 bases and J gave up 6 bases, with 8 bases separating them. Germline loops: CDR1 MNHNS, CDR2 SASEGT. The CDR3 spans 13 residues. CDR3 in amino acids: CASSENKENTIYF. The CDR3, as DNA: TGTGCCAGCAGTGAAAATAAGGAAAACACCATATATTTT.

The gene calls are TRBV7-3 and TRBJ2-6, with D unclear. This CDR3 contains 16 residues. Trimming pared 4 bases from V and 0 bases from J, leaving 10 bases between. Germline loops: CDR1 SGHTA, CDR2 FQGTGA. In DNA, the CDR3 is TGTGCCAGCAGCTCGTTGGTAAGCTCTGGGGCCAACGTCCTGACTTTC. This encodes CASSSLVSSGANVLTF.

The chain uses TRBV29-1 and TRBJ2-7; 7 bases map to TRBD2. The junction had 10 bases not matched to a gene; V was cut back by 1 base and J by 7 bases. This CDR3 has 14 amino acids. The germline V gene has CDR1 SQVTM and CDR2 ANQGSEA. The CDR3 loop is CSVEVWGGDGEQYF. The CDR3 coding sequence is TGCAGCGTTGAAGTGTGGGGGGGTGACGGGGAGCAGTACTTC.

This clonotype came up many times. The chain joins TRBV7-9 to TRBJ1-1, with 10 bases matching TRBD1. The germline CDR1 and CDR2 sequences are SEHNR and FQNEAQ (reference sequence). The CDR3 contains 15 residues. V trimming: 5 bases; J trimming: 0 bases; junction bases outside the gene matches: 3. The CDR3 sequence: CASSRGQGMNTEAFF. The CDR3 bases are TGTGCCAGCAGCCGGGGACAGGGGATGAACACTGAAGCTTTCTTT.

The chain carries TRBV12-5 and TRBJ2-7; the D is unclear. CDR3 length: 15 amino acids. In germline, CDR1 is LGHNT, CDR2 FRNRAP. Trimming removed 6 bases from V and 0 bases from J, with 15 bases in between. CDR3 amino acids: CASGSTTESSYEQYF. DNA for the CDR3: TGTGCTAGTGGCTCTACGACGGAAAGCTCCTACGAGCAGTACTTC.

Note on this clonotype: A much more abundant neighbour one base away suggests this may be a read error. The V gene is TRBV10-3, the J gene TRBJ2-7; 9 nucleotides line up with TRBD1. CDR1 and CDR2 (germline): ENHRY, SYGVKD. J gave up 1 base and V 6 bases, and 7 bases lay outside the gene matches. The CDR3 extends over 15 amino acids. CDR3 amino acids: CAISVGQGTSYEQYF. The CDR3 coding sequence is TGTGCCATCAGCGTGGGACAGGGTACGTCCTACGAGCAGTACTTC.

This clonotype was seen ten or more times. The rearrangement links TRBV6-5 to TRBJ1-6; D perhaps matches TRBD1 (5 bases). The CDR3 spans 16 residues. V was cut by 0 bases and J by 4 bases, with 10 bases left in between. The germline CDR1 and CDR2 sequences are MNHEY and SVGAGI. CDR3 sequence: CASSYSGTGYNSPLHF. The DNA of the CDR3 is TGTGCCAGCAGTTACTCCGGGACTGGGTATAATTCACCCCTCCACTTT.

The rearrangement joins TRBV20-1 to TRBJ2-7; weak D call: TRBD1 (6 bases). The CDR3 extends over 13 amino acids. The V and J ends lost 2 bases and 2 bases respectively, with 10 bases between them. The germline gives CDR1 DFQATT, CDR2 SNEGSKA (reference sequence). The CDR3 sequence: CSARPTGTYEQYF. The CDR3 region has the DNA TGCAGTGCTAGACCGACAGGCACCTACGAGCAGTACTTC.

This clonotype was counted ten times or more. The chain has TRBV10-2 and TRBJ2-7; 7 nucleotides line up with TRBD2. The CDR3 loop spans 14 amino acids. The V gene end was trimmed by 7 bases and the J gene end by 6 bases; junction bases not matched to a gene: 12. Germline values: CDR1 WSHSY, CDR2 SAAADI. Here the CDR3 reads CASKPSGRGFEQYF. CDR3 sequence (DNA): TGCGCCAGCAAGCCTAGCGGCAGAGGTTTCGAGCAGTACTTC.

This clonotype was found many times. V is TRBV7-2 and J is TRBJ2-7; 7 nucleotides agree with TRBD1. In germline, CDR1 is SGHTA, CDR2 FQGNSA. V shed 2 bases, J shed 3 bases, and the junction held 4 bases outside the gene matches. CDR3 length: 14 residues. In DNA form, the CDR3 reads TGTGCCAGCAGCTTAACAGGGGATATCTACGAGCAGTACTTC. Residues: CASSLTGDIYEQYF.

The table lists this clonotype with many counts. The gene calls are TRBV9 and TRBJ2-2; D not certain. Germline V gives CDR1 SGDLS, CDR2 YYNGEE. Between the trimmed V and J ends, which lost 3 bases and 0 bases, there was a span of 9 bases. The CDR3 length is 15 residues. CDR3 nucleotide sequence: TGTGCCAGCAGCGCGTTGGGCGCGAACACCGGGGAGCTGTTTTTT. Protein sequence: CASSALGANTGELFF.

The chain has TRBV7-8 and TRBJ2-3; 7 bases align to TRBD2. From germline, CDR1 is SGHVS and CDR2 FQNEAQ. Unmatched junction bases numbered 10, after V lost 5 bases and J lost 5 bases. The CDR3 has 15 amino acids. CDR3 region: CASSPHAGAEDTQYF. As DNA, the CDR3 is TGTGCCAGCAGCCCCCACGCGGGAGCGGAAGATACGCAGTATTTT.

This clonotype was observed a handful of times. J is TRBJ1-4 and V is TRBV6-6; 7 bases are shared with TRBD1. The CDR3 consists of 15 residues. Trimming at V came to 5 bases and at J to 7 bases, leaving 10 bases not matched to a gene. In germline, CDR1 is MNHNY, CDR2 SVGAGI (reference sequence). Here the CDR3 reads CASSRSTGLSEKLFF. CDR3 coding DNA: TGTGCCAGCAGTCGATCGACAGGGCTTTCTGAAAAACTGTTTTTT.

At least ten counts were recorded for this clonotype. This sequence joins TRBV7-6 and TRBJ2-7; TRBD1 matches 10 bases. This CDR3 region has 14 residues. V was clipped by 5 bases and J by 3 bases; unmatched bases: 4. Per the germline V gene, CDR1 is SGHVS and CDR2 is FNYEAQ. Written as DNA, the CDR3 is TGTGCCAGCAGCCTGGGACAGGGGTTCTACGAGCAGTACTTC. Translated, it gives CASSLGQGFYEQYF.

This clonotype was counted at least ten times. The chain is built from TRBV6-5 and TRBJ1-1; TRBD1 aligns across 7 bases. The trim removed 5 bases at V and 4 bases at J, leaving 10 bases unmatched. Germline V gene lookup returns CDR1 MNHEY and CDR2 SVGAGI. The CDR3 runs to 15 residues. CDR3 sequence reads: CASSVQGLGSTEAFF. In DNA, the CDR3 is TGTGCCAGCAGTGTACAGGGGTTGGGGAGCACTGAAGCTTTCTTT.

Notes on this clonotype: A much larger clone differs from this one at a single base, so this may be a read error. The rearrangement joins TRBV7-3 to TRBJ1-1; 8 bases are a match to TRBD1. The J segment lost 3 bases and the V segment lost 4 bases, leaving 4 bases of the junction unmatched. The germline CDR1 and CDR2 sequences are SGHTA and FQGTGA. The CDR3 runs 14 residues. The CDR3 nucleotides read TGTGCCAGCAGCTGGTCGACAGGGGACACTGAAGCTTTCTTT. This sequence encodes CASSWSTGDTEAFF.

The chain is built from TRBV5-5 and TRBJ2-5, with 8 bases identical to TRBD2. The J call is uncertain, as TRBJ2-1 better fits the DNA end. The germline gives CDR1 SGHKS, CDR2 YYEKEE (reference sequence). The CDR3 is made up of 15 amino acids. The CDR3 DNA reads as TGTGCCAGCAGTTCTAGCGGGCGGTCCTACAATGAGCAGTTCTTC. Translating it yields CASSSSGRSYNEQFF.

This clonotype appeared many times. The CDR3 DNA reads as TGTGCCACCAGCAGCCACCTTGGGGAGCTGTTTTTT. Protein sequence: CATSSHLGELFF. The V and J genes are TRBV15 and TRBJ2-2; D gene unclear. The V gene's germline CDR1 is LNHNV and CDR2 YYDKDF (reference sequence). CDR3 length equals 12 residues. Trimming took 3 bases from V and 8 from J, leaving 7 bases between them.

With respect to this clonotype: A read error may explain this, as a much larger clone is one base away. The rearrangement uses TRBV7-2 and TRBJ2-7, with D maybe TRBD2 (6 bases). V was clipped by 6 bases and J by 7 bases, with 19 bases between them. CDR1 SGHTA and CDR2 FQGNSA come from the germline V gene. The CDR3 extends over 14 amino acids. The CDR3: CASRLSGGGNEQYF. CDR3 DNA: TGTGCCAGCAGGTTAAGTGGGGGAGGTAATGAGCAGTACTTC.

In this sample, this clonotype turned up many times. The chain employs TRBV19 and TRBJ1-5, with TRBD1 matching 10 bases. The V gene's germline CDR1 is LNHDA and CDR2 SQIVND (reference sequence). The CDR3 has 16 amino acids. The V segment lost 5 bases and the J segment 5 bases; nucleotides outside the gene matches: 9. The CDR3 nucleotides read TGTGCCAGTAGTCACGGGACAGGGGCTTCTTATCAGCCCCAGCATTTT. Residues: CASSHGTGASYQPQHF.

The CDR3 protein is CAISATGQGRYEQFF. CDR3 nucleotides: TGTGCCATCAGCGCTACTGGACAGGGCAGGTATGAGCAGTTCTTC. V usage is TRBV10-3 and J usage is TRBJ2-7; 8 bases agree with TRBD1. With the DNA end fitting TRBJ2-1 better, the J assignment may be wrong. The germline CDR1 and CDR2 sequences are ENHRY and SYGVKD. This CDR3 has 15 amino acids.

This clonotype came up many times. The chain uses TRBV7-2 and TRBJ1-1; D possibly corresponds to TRBD1 (6 bases). Per germline, CDR1 SGHTA and CDR2 FQGNSA. The germline V and J ends were trimmed by 6 bases and 4 bases, with 12 bases remaining between them. The CDR3 covers 13 residues. CDR3 region: CASRTTGLTEAFF. The CDR3 DNA reads TGTGCCAGCAGAACGACAGGTCTCACTGAAGCTTTCTTT.

This clonotype was picked up many times. V gene TRBV25-1 combines with J gene TRBJ1-3; D is uncertain. The germline CDR1 and CDR2 sequences are MGHDK and SYGVNS. Trimming left V 1 base short and J 2 bases short, with 15 bases between. The CDR3 sequence is 17 residues long. The CDR3 loop is CASSEFSDLGPGNTIYF. CDR3 DNA: TGTGCCAGCAGTGAATTTTCGGACTTAGGGCCTGGAAACACCATATATTTT. The full variable domain, its missing parts supplied by reference TRBV25-1 and TRBJ1-3, is EADIYQTPRYLVIGTGKKITLECSQTMGHDKMYWYQQDPGMELHLIHYSYGVNSTEKGDLSSESTVSRIRTEHFPLTLESARPSHTSQYLCASSEFSDLGPGNTIYFGEGSWLTVV.

This clonotype was picked up a small number of times. The chain couples TRBV12-3 or TRBV12-4 to TRBJ1-2; weak D call: TRBD1 (5 bases). Trimming left V 6 bases short and J 4 bases short, with 18 bases between. This CDR3 spans 15 amino acids. The CDR3 DNA follows: TGTGCCAGCAGCCCATGGGAGGGGTCTGGCTATGGCTACACCTTC. Protein product: CASSPWEGSGYGYTF.

This clonotype was picked up a small number of times. The chain has TRBV6-2 or TRBV6-3 and TRBJ1-5; TRBD1 aligns across 8 bases. The CDR3 has 14 residues. The J segment lost 0 bases and the V segment lost 6 bases, leaving 1 base of the junction unmatched. CDR1 MNHEY and CDR2 SVGEGT come from the germline V gene. CDR3 loop: CASRTGDSNQPQHF. CDR3 coding DNA: TGTGCCAGCAGGACAGGGGATAGCAATCAGCCCCAGCATTTT.